This TCR beta chain was identified in a study of regulatory T cells in long-lasting Graves disease. The CDR3 is 17 amino acids. Trimming at V came to 4 bases and at J to 8 bases, leaving 11 bases not matched to a gene. This clonotype showed up just a few times. Time point indicated: newly diagnosed GD, antithyroid drugs for less than 3 months. With RNA extracted from PBMCs as input, the TCR library was made. The diagnosis of Graves' disease used American Thyroid Association guidelines. For TCR beta, libraries came from iRepertoire HTBI primers and Arm-PCR of CDR3 regions. One entry per CDR3 protein, called by TCRdb with MiXCR from the multiplex PCR reads. The sample holds fewer than 650,000 distinct CDR3 sequences, about 16% seen once. These sequences were also reported in another study, on T cells in Graves' hyperthyroidism and ophthalmopathy. As that study records: Exclusion criteria comprised uncontrolled infection, other autoimmune disease, pregnancy or lactation. The study based diagnoses on clinical symptoms, serum thyroxine and TRAb, thyroid ultrasound and orbital computed tomography. Ophthalmopathy cases were set apart from stable hyperthyroidism by a 13 V-J model.

The material was peripheral blood mononuclear cells (PBMCs), obtained at new diagnosis, from a patient treated with antithyroid drugs. The rearrangement links TRBV12-3 or TRBV12-4 to TRBJ2-1, with 13 bases lining up with TRBD2. The TCR comes from a man aged 18 to 29 with Graves disease. The chain's CDR3 is CASSWTWTSGSKYEQFF. In nucleotides, the CDR3 is TGTGCCAGCAGTTGGACTTGGACTAGCGGGAGTAAGTATGAGCAGTTCTTC.